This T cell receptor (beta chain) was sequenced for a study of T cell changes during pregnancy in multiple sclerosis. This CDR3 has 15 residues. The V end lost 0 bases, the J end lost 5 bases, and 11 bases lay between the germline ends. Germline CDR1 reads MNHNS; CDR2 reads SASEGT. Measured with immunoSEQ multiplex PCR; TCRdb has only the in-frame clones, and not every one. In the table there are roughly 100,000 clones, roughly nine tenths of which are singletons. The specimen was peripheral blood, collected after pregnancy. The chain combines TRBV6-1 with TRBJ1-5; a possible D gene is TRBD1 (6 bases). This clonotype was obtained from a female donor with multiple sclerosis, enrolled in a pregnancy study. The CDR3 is CASSEAFTGYQPQHF. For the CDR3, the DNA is TGTGCCAGCAGTGAAGCGTTTACAGGGTATCAGCCCCAGCATTTT.